The rows below give T cell receptor beta chains drawn from one sample of a study of PD-1 blockade in classical Hodgkin lymphoma. Assay used: immunoSEQ multiplex PCR; TCRdb lists only in-frame clones, some missing. The sample has tens of thousands of clones, 70% to 80% seen once; the top ten hold roughly a fifth. The specimen comprised peripheral blood mononuclear cells (PBMCs), sampled before the fourth cycle of nivolumab. The receptors shown here come from a human donor with classical Hodgkin lymphoma. CDR3s include the opening cysteine and the closing phenylalanine or tryptophan.

>TRBV10-3
CAISGGAGGETQYF
>TRBV12-5
CASGLTSATDTQYF
>TRBV4-1
CASSQAILPGLAGANNEQFF
>TRBV6-5
CASKLGTGDSYEQYF
>TRBV5-6
CASSLGWGTDTQYF
>TRBV7-9
CASSLAGQFTDTQYF
>TRBV5-1
CASRTRGGSTDTQYF
>TRBV11-3
CASSPVGGDIQYF
>TRBV2
CASSDLGQGGWETQYF
>TRBV27
CASSLPGRVVDEQYF
>TRBV5-1
CASSSTGGRETQYF
>TRBV9
CASSGGTNTPLHF
>TRBV29-1
CSVGDTEAFF
>TRBV9
CASSFRGQPSGEKLFF
>TRBV15
CATSRDQAPANEKLFF
>TRBV7-9
CASSFTGLEAFF
>TRBV9
CASSVGIIGGPDTQYF
>TRBV6-6
CASRPGLAGVTDTQYF
>TRBV28
CASRTGGGSGNTIYF
>TRBV7-8
CASSLSYVNEQYF
>TRBV9
CASSASGSGTYEQYF
>TRBV19
CASTLQRVYGYTF
>TRBV5-1
CASSTQGGHEQYF
>TRBV5-4
CASSPGTSNYGYTF
>TRBV5-1
CASSLALSTGNTIYF
>TRBV1
CTSSRLGYNEQFF
>TRBV19
CASSLVGLGYEQYF
>TRBV7-9
CASSPNPGKYEQYF
>TRBV21-1
CASSNSDQQETQYF
>TRBV30
CAWSGVPALNTEAFF
>TRBV19
CASSQTSGGPGELFF
>TRBV10-1
CASRDEGEQFF
>TRBV7-8
CASSLARISGAQTQYF
>TRBV10-2
CASTSTTEAFF
>TRBV7-2
CASSLGMVISDPQHF
>TRBV27
CASRTVAGGPYNEQFF
>TRBV18
CASSPERGETQYF
>TRBV27
CASSDAGTGGYEQYF
>TRBV7-6
CASSPLATSDGAQHF